The 9 T cell receptor beta chains below all came from one sample that was sequenced in a study of vaccination effects on CD4 cells after COVID-19. Antigen-specific CD4+ T cells expanded by the ViraFEST assay with viral peptide pools were then sequenced. Cells that had been cultured for 10 days were the source of isolated CD4+ T cells. Vaccinees lacked prior SARS-CoV-2 infection and tested negative for nucleocapsid antibodies. For these receptors, no antigen is known. TCRdb's copy holds only in-frame clones and misses some; the assay was immunoSEQ multiplex PCR. This table has about 70,000 clones, about four fifths appearing once. The input for sequencing was CD4+ T cells from PBMCs cultured with SARS-CoV-2 spike peptides, taken before COVID-19 vaccination. These receptors originate from a human donor who received a COVID-19 vaccine.

This clone was detected a few times. The rearrangement links TRBV9 to TRBJ1-3; tentative D call: TRBD1 (5 bases). Between the trimmed V and J ends, which lost 4 bases and 2 bases, there was a span of 10 bases. Germline V CDR1 and CDR2: SGDLS, YYNGEE. The CDR3 covers 14 residues. The chain's CDR3 is CASSPPGTGNTIYF. For the CDR3, the DNA is TGTGCCAGCAGCCCCCCAGGGACTGGAAACACCATATATTTT. The full variable domain, its missing parts supplied by reference TRBV9 and TRBJ1-3, is DSGVTQTPKHLITATGQRVTLRCSPRSGDLSVYWYQQSLDQGLQFLIQYYNGEERAKGNILERFSAQQFPDLHSELNLSSLELGDSALYFCASSPPGTGNTIYFGEGSWLTVV.

In this sample, this clone turned up a few times. The CDR3 bases are TGCGCCAGCAGCCCTTCGTCGGGAAGCTCCTACGAGCAGTACGTC. This sequence encodes CASSPSSGSSYEQYV. V gene TRBV5-1 combines with J gene TRBJ2-7; TRBD2 is a possible D gene (5 bases). Germline values: CDR1 SGHRS, CDR2 YFSETQ. Trimming took 4 bases from V and 0 from J, leaving 14 bases between them. There are 15 residues in the CDR3.

The J gene is TRBJ2-3, the V gene TRBV19; no firm D call. The CDR3 loop spans 15 amino acids. The germline gives CDR1 LNHDA, CDR2 SQIVND (reference sequence). Trimming left V 8 bases short and J 6 bases short, with 21 bases between. As DNA, the CDR3 is TGTGCCAGTGGCTGGGGTGGCTCCTCACAGGATACGCAGTATTTT. Protein: CASGWGGSSQDTQYF.

This clone was detected only once. The V call is TRBV12-3 or TRBV12-4, the J call TRBJ1-4; D not resolved. With 6 bases removed from V and 12 bases from J, the gap between germline ends came to 17 bases. This CDR3 spans 13 amino acids. CDR3 DNA sequence: TGTGCCAGCAGGGTGGCCCCCCTCGGCGAACTGTTTTTT. This gives the protein CASRVAPLGELFF.

This chain links TRBV7-2 with TRBJ1-5; maybe TRBD1 (6 bases). CDR1 SGHTA and CDR2 FQGNSA come from the germline V gene. This CDR3 contains 15 residues. The ends were cut back, 3 bases at V and 4 bases at J, with 13 bases in the middle. In DNA form, the CDR3 reads TGTGCCAGCAGCTTCCTTATGGACAGTAATCAGCCCCAGCATTTT. Translating gives CASSFLMDSNQPQHF.

V usage is TRBV9 and J usage is TRBJ2-3; 9 nucleotides agree with TRBD2. CDR1 is SGDLS, CDR2 YYNGEE, per germline. The V gene end was trimmed by 4 bases and the J gene end by 4 bases; junction bases not matched to a gene: 7. The CDR3 is made up of 15 amino acids. CDR3 sequence reads: CASSSHSGGPDTQYF. The CDR3 nucleotides read TGTGCCAGCAGCTCGCATAGCGGGGGCCCAGATACGCAGTATTTT. The full variable domain, its missing parts supplied by reference TRBV9 and TRBJ2-3, is DSGVTQTPKHLITATGQRVTLRCSPRSGDLSVYWYQQSLDQGLQFLIQYYNGEERAKGNILERFSAQQFPDLHSELNLSSLELGDSALYFCASSSHSGGPDTQYFGPGTRLTVL.

V usage is TRBV30 and J usage is TRBJ1-1; D is uncertain. The CDR3 sequence is 15 residues long. Trimming stripped 0 bases from V and 7 bases from J, with 18 bases between. Germline CDR1 and CDR2: GTSNPN and SVGIG (reference sequence). DNA of the CDR3: TGTGCCTGGAGTGTACCCCGGTTACTCCGGAATGAAGCTTTCTTT. Translated, it gives CAWSVPRLLRNEAFF.

The gene calls are TRBV3-1 (or the pseudogene TRBV3-2) and TRBJ2-7; D gene unclear. Trimming took 4 bases from V and 3 from J, leaving 4 bases between them. Germline V gene lookup returns CDR1 LGHDT and CDR2 YNNKEL (reference sequence). CDR3 length equals 11 residues. The CDR3 DNA is TGTGCCAGCAGCCTCGGCTACGAGCAGTACGTC. This gives the protein CASSLGYEQYV.

The V call is TRBV20-1, the J call TRBJ2-7, with D maybe TRBD2 (6 bases). Germline assignment: CDR1 DFQATT and CDR2 SNEGSKA (reference sequence). This CDR3 region has 13 residues. The V end was cut by 3 bases, the J end by 7 bases, with 16 bases between. CDR3 sequence reads: CSASRREVGEQYV. CDR3 DNA sequence: TGCAGTGCTAGTCGGAGGGAGGTGGGAGAGCAGTACGTC.